The T cell receptor (beta chain) under discussion was sequenced for a study of blood T cell repertoires in COVID-19. At the level of the study: Acute and convalescent COVID-19 specimens originated in the United States, Italy and Spain.

This clone appeared many times. Sequencing was performed with immunoSEQ multiplex PCR; in TCRdb, only in-frame clones are kept and a portion is missing. The table records 75,000 to 90,000 clones, roughly three quarters of them present only once. CDR3 length equals 16 residues. The V gene lost 3 bases and the J gene lost 1 base, with 17 bases spanning the gap. Germline lookup yields CDR1 SGHRS and CDR2 YFSETQ. The gene calls are TRBV5-1 and TRBJ2-7; D possibly corresponds to TRBD2 (7 bases). This sequence originates from a man aged 55 to 70 with COVID-19, enrolled during active disease. The sequencing input was peripheral blood. CDR3 amino acids: CASSWVLGGQSYEQYF. CDR3 DNA: TGCGCCAGCAGCTGGGTCCTGGGGGGGCAATCCTACGAGCAGTACTTC.